This T cell receptor beta chain was captured by sequencing in a study of blood T cell repertoires in COVID-19. Study information: PBMCs, B-cell-depleted T cells, or T cells provided the cDNA or gDNA that made up the material.

V gave up 3 bases and J gave up 1 base; unmatched junction bases: 9. The germline V gene has CDR1 KGHSH and CDR2 LQKENI. This CDR3 is 17 amino acids long. Profiled with immunoSEQ multiplex PCR; TCRdb holds only in-frame clones, not every one. Of more than 200,000 clones in the sample, 87% were seen once. This sequence originates from a man aged 25-40 years who had recovered from COVID-19. Sequences were obtained from PBMCs or T cells enriched from blood (not recorded which). The V gene is TRBV18, the J gene TRBJ1-3; TRBD1 agrees at 7 bases. CDR3 sequence: CASSPKQGIWSGNTIYF. The CDR3 DNA reads as TGTGCCAGCTCACCGAAACAGGGGATCTGGTCTGGAAACACCATATATTTT. Drawing the rest from reference TRBV18 and TRBJ1-3, the complete variable domain is NAGVMQNPRHLVRRRGQEARLRCSPMKGHSHVYWYRQLPEEGLKFMVYLQKENIIDESGMPKERFSAEFPKEGPSILRIQQVVRGDSAAYFCASSPKQGIWSGNTIYFGEGSWLTVV.